The 27 T cell receptor beta chains given below trace back to one sample, sequenced in a study of T cell responses to AZD1222 COVID-19 vaccine. Sequencing was performed with immunoSEQ multiplex PCR; in TCRdb, only in-frame clones are kept and a portion is missing. The sample holds under 150,000 clones, 88% seen once. The sequenced sample was peripheral blood, obtained on day 0 of MenACWY control vaccination. These receptors were collected from an adult in good health.

This chain joins TRBV2 and TRBJ1-1, with D possibly being TRBD1 (5 bases). Germline CDR1 reads SNHLY; CDR2 reads FYNNEI. Trimming took off 3 bases at V and 11 bases at J, with 22 bases between the two ends. There are 15 residues in the CDR3. CDR3 loop: CASSDQGPGGKDAFF. CDR3 DNA sequence: TGTGCCAGCAGTGATCAGGGCCCGGGCGGGAAGGACGCTTTCTTT.

J is TRBJ1-6 and V is TRBV4-2; TRBD1 agrees at 10 bases. CDR1 LGHNA and CDR2 YNFKEQ come from the germline V gene. This CDR3 region has 14 residues. The trim removed 4 bases at V and 9 bases at J, leaving 3 bases unmatched. The CDR3 region is CASSPRDRGSPLHF. In DNA, the CDR3 is TGTGCCAGCAGCCCAAGGGACAGGGGTTCACCCCTCCACTTT.

This chain joins TRBV4-1 and TRBJ2-7; tentatively, D is TRBD2 (6 bases). The CDR3 is 15 residues long. Germline CDR1 and CDR2: MGHRA and YSYEKL. Between the trimmed V and J ends, which lost 1 base and 1 base, there was a span of 11 bases. CDR3 bases: TGCGCCAGCAGCCAAGGCCAGCGGGCGTCCTACGAGCAGTACTTC. Amino acids: CASSQGQRASYEQYF.

The genes are TRBV28 and TRBJ1-6, with a tentative D call TRBD1 (5 bases). V lost 6 bases and J 6 bases, leaving 12 bases between the germline ends. The CDR3 totals 14 residues. Looked up from germline, CDR1 is MDHEN and CDR2 is SYDVKM. Here the CDR3 reads CASSRDVLNSPLHF. The CDR3 bases are TGTGCCAGCAGCCGGGACGTACTTAATTCACCCCTCCACTTT.

The chain employs TRBV18 and TRBJ2-7, with 7 nucleotides matching TRBD1. The germline V gene has CDR1 KGHSH and CDR2 LQKENI. The ends lost 3 bases at V and 2 bases at J; junction bases unmatched: 13. The CDR3 consists of 17 residues. The CDR3 sequence is CASSPLGTATNPYEQYF. CDR3 bases: TGTGCCAGCTCACCTTTGGGGACAGCAACCAACCCCTACGAGCAGTACTTC.

The rearrangement uses TRBV3-1 (or the pseudogene TRBV3-2) and TRBJ2-3, with D unclear. The CDR3 is made up of 16 amino acids. Germline lookup yields CDR1 LGHDT and CDR2 YNNKEL (reference sequence). Trimming pared 1 base from V and 2 bases from J, leaving 13 bases between. CDR3 region: CASSQGVVGATDTQYF. In DNA form, the CDR3 reads TGTGCCAGCAGCCAAGGTGTTGTAGGCGCCACAGATACGCAGTATTTT.

The gene calls are TRBV9 and TRBJ2-7; D gene uncertain. CDR1 is SGDLS and CDR2 is YYNGEE in the germline V gene. This CDR3 spans 14 amino acids. The V end was cut by 0 bases, the J end by 5 bases, with 12 bases between. The CDR3 region is CASSVELGGNEQYF. The CDR3 region has the DNA TGTGCCAGCAGCGTAGAGCTAGGCGGAAACGAGCAGTACTTC.

This chain uses TRBV6-5 with TRBJ2-5; 11 bases line up with TRBD2. The trim removed 11 bases at V and 5 bases at J, leaving 10 bases unmatched. CDR1 and CDR2 (germline): MNHEY, SVGAGI. The CDR3 loop spans 14 amino acids. Here the CDR3 reads CAEASGRQGETQYF. In DNA, the CDR3 is TGTGCCGAGGCTAGCGGGAGGCAGGGGGAGACCCAGTACTTC.

The chain carries TRBV2 and TRBJ2-1; 9 bases agree with TRBD2. The V gene's germline CDR1 is SNHLY and CDR2 FYNNEI. There are 14 residues in the CDR3. V shed 4 bases and J 9 bases; nucleotides not matched to a gene: 7. In DNA form, the CDR3 reads TGTGCCAGCAGTGGGATAGCGGGAGTTACTGAGCAGTTCTTC. Translated, it gives CASSGIAGVTEQFF. Full variable domain (outside the CDR3, taken from reference TRBV2 and TRBJ2-1): EPEVTQTPSHQVTQMGQEVILRCVPISNHLYFYWYRQILGQKVEFLVSFYNNEISEKSEIFDDQFSVERPDGSNFTLKIRSTKLEDSAMYFCASSGIAGVTEQFFGPGTRLTVL.

This chain links TRBV3-1 (or the pseudogene TRBV3-2) with TRBJ1-3, with D maybe TRBD1 (6 bases). Germline lookup yields CDR1 LGHDT and CDR2 YNNKEL (reference sequence). The CDR3 has 15 residues. V was clipped by 4 bases and J by 2 bases, with 12 bases between them. The CDR3 loop is CASSRRGATGNTIYF. The CDR3, as DNA: TGTGCCAGCAGCCGGCGGGGGGCGACTGGAAACACCATATATTTT.

V usage is TRBV5-1 and J usage is TRBJ1-6; TRBD1 matches at 11 bases. Germline CDR1 and CDR2: SGHRS and YFSETQ. This CDR3 has 16 amino acids. The J segment lost 5 bases and the V segment lost 0 bases, leaving 1 base of the junction unmatched. The CDR3 is CASSLAGQGDNSPLHF. CDR3 in DNA: TGCGCCAGCAGCTTGGCGGGACAGGGGGATAATTCACCCCTCCACTTT. Full variable domain (rest looked up from reference TRBV5-1 and TRBJ1-6): KAGVTQTPRYLIKTRGQQVTLSCSPISGHRSVSWYQQTPGQGLQFLFEYFSETQRNKGNFPGRFSGRQFSNSRSEMNVSTLELGDSALYLCASSLAGQGDNSPLHFGNGTRLTVT.

The V call is TRBV28, the J call TRBJ2-7; D not resolved. Trimming took off 2 bases at V and 0 bases at J, with 5 bases between the two ends. The germline V gene encodes CDR1 MDHEN and CDR2 SYDVKM. This CDR3 is 13 amino acids long. CDR3 coding DNA: TGTGCCAGCAGTTTAACGCCCTCCTACGAGCAGTACTTC. It is translated as CASSLTPSYEQYF.

This chain uses TRBV7-9 with TRBJ2-3; D is perhaps TRBD1 (5 bases). The CDR3 is 18 residues long. Germline V gene sequence: CDR1 SEHNR, CDR2 FQNEAQ (reference sequence). The ends were cut back, 1 base at V and 2 bases at J, with 19 bases in the middle. The CDR3 nucleotides are TGTGCCAGCAGCTTAGAGGGGAATCAGGTTTCGGCCACAGATACGCAGTATTTT. It yields the protein CASSLEGNQVSATDTQYF.

There are a few counts of this clone. The genes are TRBV5-1 and TRBJ2-1; D may be TRBD2 (5 bases). Germline CDR1 and CDR2: SGHRS and YFSETQ. With 0 bases removed from V and 0 bases from J, the gap between germline ends came to 7 bases. The CDR3 length is 15 residues. CDR3 in DNA: TGCGCCAGCAGCTTGGTTGCGGGCTCCTACAATGAGCAGTTCTTC. This sequence encodes CASSLVAGSYNEQFF.

The chain couples TRBV4-1 to TRBJ2-7, with 10 bases that match TRBD1. The CDR3 has 15 amino acids. V lost 5 bases to trimming and J lost 4 bases; unmatched junction nucleotides: 8. The germline CDR1 and CDR2 sequences are MGHRA and YSYEKL. The DNA of the CDR3 is TGCGCCAGCAGCTCACCCGGGACAGGGGCATACGAGCAGTACTTC. This codes for CASSSPGTGAYEQYF.

The chain links TRBV7-2 to TRBJ2-3, with D maybe TRBD2 (5 bases). Trimming took 3 bases from V and 2 from J, leaving 12 bases between them. CDR1 is SGHTA and CDR2 is FQGNSA in the germline V gene. The CDR3 loop spans 15 amino acids. The CDR3 reads CASSFLRAFTDTQYF. The CDR3 DNA is TGTGCCAGCAGCTTCCTGAGGGCGTTCACAGATACGCAGTATTTT.

The chain couples TRBV2 to TRBJ1-1, with D perhaps TRBD1 (5 bases). The germline V gene encodes CDR1 SNHLY and CDR2 FYNNEI. There are 15 residues in the CDR3. V was trimmed by 4 bases and J by 1 base, leaving 13 bases between them. CDR3 sequence: CASSGEGRKNTEAFF. The CDR3 DNA sequence: TGTGCCAGCAGTGGGGAGGGACGCAAGAACACTGAAGCTTTCTTT.

V and J are TRBV12-3 or TRBV12-4 and TRBJ2-7; perhaps TRBD1 as D (6 bases). The CDR3 covers 13 residues. Between the trimmed V and J ends, which lost 2 bases and 6 bases, there was a span of 11 bases. CDR3 region: CASSLTQGSEQYF. CDR3 bases: TGTGCCAGCAGTTTAACTCAGGGGTCCGAGCAGTACTTC.

V and J are TRBV12-3 or TRBV12-4 and TRBJ2-6; D is unclear. The V and J ends lost 6 bases and 2 bases respectively, with 5 bases between them. The CDR3 is 13 residues long. The CDR3 spells CASRSAGANVLTF. DNA for the CDR3: TGTGCCAGCAGATCGGCTGGGGCCAACGTCCTGACTTTC.

This clone was seen a handful of times. V and J are TRBV5-6 and TRBJ1-2; D remains ambiguous. The CDR3 sequence is 13 residues long. Trimming cost V 4 bases and J 8 bases, with 15 bases left between them. Germline CDR1 SGHDT, CDR2 YYEEEE. Here the CDR3 reads CASSQRLTGGYTF. The CDR3 DNA reads as TGTGCCAGCAGCCAAAGGCTCACGGGGGGCTACACCTTC.

The V gene is TRBV20-1, the J gene TRBJ1-1, with TRBD1 as a possible D gene (5 bases). V was shortened by 6 bases and J by 2 bases, with 7 bases between the two germline ends. Per the germline V gene, CDR1 is DFQATT and CDR2 is SNEGSKA (reference sequence). The CDR3 totals 11 residues. The CDR3 is CSARGNTEAFF. For the CDR3, the DNA is TGCAGTGCCCGGGGCAACACTGAAGCTTTCTTT.

The chain has TRBV5-1 and TRBJ1-5, with D uncertain. From germline, CDR1 is SGHRS and CDR2 YFSETQ. This CDR3 has 13 amino acids. V lost 4 bases and J lost 4, with 9 bases in between. For the CDR3, the DNA is TGCGCCAGCAGCCCTGGGTTGAATCAGCCCCAGCATTTT. This codes for CASSPGLNQPQHF.

V usage is TRBV7-3 and J usage is TRBJ2-1; possibly TRBD1 for D (5 bases). This CDR3 spans 17 amino acids. V lost 6 bases and J lost 4, with 22 bases in between. The germline V gene has CDR1 SGHTA and CDR2 FQGTGA. The CDR3 loop is CASSSSRGRASYNEQFF. The CDR3 DNA sequence: TGTGCCAGCAGTTCCTCTCGCGGCAGGGCTTCTTACAATGAGCAGTTCTTC.

The chain employs TRBV7-9 and TRBJ2-5, with TRBD1 as a possible D gene (5 bases). This CDR3 has 15 residues. In germline, CDR1 is SEHNR, CDR2 FQNEAQ (reference sequence). The V and J ends lost 4 bases and 2 bases respectively, with 14 bases between them. The chain's CDR3 is CASSYPGHNQETQYF. The CDR3 DNA follows: TGTGCCAGCAGCTACCCCGGACATAATCAAGAGACCCAGTACTTC.

A note on this clone: Sequence at one end of the junction differs from germline and may be a read error. The V gene is TRBV7-9, the J gene TRBJ2-3; TRBD1 is a possible D gene (5 bases). This CDR3 region has 13 residues. The germline V gene encodes CDR1 SEHNR and CDR2 FQNEAQ (reference sequence). The CDR3 loop reads CASSLGSTGTQYF. The CDR3, as DNA: TGTGCCAGCAGCTTAGGTAGCACAGGTACGCAGTATTTT.

This CDR3 reads CASSLFLGRTYEQYF. CDR3 nucleotides: TGTGCCAGCAGTCTATTCCTGGGGAGAACCTACGAGCAGTACTTC. The chain carries TRBV27 and TRBJ2-7; weak D call: TRBD2 (5 bases). Germline V gene data show CDR1 as MNHEY and CDR2 as SMNVEV (reference sequence). The CDR3 has 15 amino acids. The V end was cut by 5 bases, the J end by 2 bases, with 16 bases between.

J is TRBJ1-2 and V is TRBV3-1 (or the pseudogene TRBV3-2), with D possibly matching TRBD1 (5 bases). The CDR3 length is 14 residues. Germline V gene lookup returns CDR1 LGHDT and CDR2 YNNKEL (reference sequence). With 4 bases removed from V and 4 bases from J, the gap between germline ends came to 13 bases. CDR3 sequence (DNA): TGTGCCAGCAGCCCCGGGGCAGGCCGCTATGGCTACACCTTC. It encodes CASSPGAGRYGYTF.